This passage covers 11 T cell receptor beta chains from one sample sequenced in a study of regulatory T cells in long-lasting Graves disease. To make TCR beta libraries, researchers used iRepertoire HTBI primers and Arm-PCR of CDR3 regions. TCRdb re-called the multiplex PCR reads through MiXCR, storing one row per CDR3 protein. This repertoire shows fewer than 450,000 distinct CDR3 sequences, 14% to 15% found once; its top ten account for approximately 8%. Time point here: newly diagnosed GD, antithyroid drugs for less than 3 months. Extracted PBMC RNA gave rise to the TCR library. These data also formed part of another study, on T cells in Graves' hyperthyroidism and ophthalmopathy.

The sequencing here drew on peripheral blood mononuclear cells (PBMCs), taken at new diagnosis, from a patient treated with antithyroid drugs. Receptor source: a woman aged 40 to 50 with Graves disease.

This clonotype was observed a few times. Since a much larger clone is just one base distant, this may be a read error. CDR3 nucleotides: TGTGCCAGCAGTTTGCCCTCCATTGAGCAGTTCTTC. The encoded protein is CASSLPSIEQFF. This chain links TRBV28 with TRBJ2-1; D gene unclear. Deletions cut 3 bases from V and 9 bases from J, with 9 bases between. This CDR3 has 12 amino acids. Germline-derived CDR1 and CDR2 are MDHEN and SYDVKM.

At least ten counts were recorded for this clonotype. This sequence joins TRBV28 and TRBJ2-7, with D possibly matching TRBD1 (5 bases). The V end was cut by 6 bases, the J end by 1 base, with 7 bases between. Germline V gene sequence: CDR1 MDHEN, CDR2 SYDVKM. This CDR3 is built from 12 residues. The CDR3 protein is CASSRESYEQYF. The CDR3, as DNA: TGTGCCAGCAGCAGGGAATCCTACGAGCAGTACTTC.

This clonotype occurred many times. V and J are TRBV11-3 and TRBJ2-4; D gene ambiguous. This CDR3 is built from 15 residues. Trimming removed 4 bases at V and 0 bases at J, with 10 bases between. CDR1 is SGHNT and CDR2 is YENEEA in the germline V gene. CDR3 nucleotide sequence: TGTGCCAGCAGCTGGGCTTCCTCAGCCAAAAACATTCAGTACTTC. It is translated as CASSWASSAKNIQYF.

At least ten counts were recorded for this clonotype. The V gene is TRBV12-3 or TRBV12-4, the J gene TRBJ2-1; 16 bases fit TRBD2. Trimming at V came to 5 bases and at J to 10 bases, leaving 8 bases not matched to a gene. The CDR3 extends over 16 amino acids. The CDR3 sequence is CASSPWGLAGGGEQFF. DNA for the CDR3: TGTGCCAGCAGTCCCTGGGGACTAGCGGGAGGGGGGGAGCAGTTCTTC.

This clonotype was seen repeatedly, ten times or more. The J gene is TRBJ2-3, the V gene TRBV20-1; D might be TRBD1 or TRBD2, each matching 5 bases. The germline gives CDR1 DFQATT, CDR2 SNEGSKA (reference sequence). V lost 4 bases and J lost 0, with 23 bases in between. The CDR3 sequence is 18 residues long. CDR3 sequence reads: CSATSFSGTAISTDTQYF. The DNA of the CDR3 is TGCAGTGCTACGTCCTTTTCCGGGACGGCTATAAGCACAGATACGCAGTATTTT.

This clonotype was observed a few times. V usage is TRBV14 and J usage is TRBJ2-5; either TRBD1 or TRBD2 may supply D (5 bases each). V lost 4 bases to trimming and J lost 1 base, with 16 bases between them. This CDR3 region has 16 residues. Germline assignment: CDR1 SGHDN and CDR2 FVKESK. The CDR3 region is CASSPTPGGPQETQYF. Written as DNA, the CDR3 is TGTGCCAGCAGCCCGACCCCTGGGGGACCCCAAGAGACCCAGTACTTC.

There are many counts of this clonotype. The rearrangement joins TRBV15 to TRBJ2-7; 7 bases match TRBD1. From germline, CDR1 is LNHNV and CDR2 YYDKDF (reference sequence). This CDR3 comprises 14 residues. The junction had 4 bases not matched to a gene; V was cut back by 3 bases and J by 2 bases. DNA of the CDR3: TGTGCCACCAGCAGGACAGGGCCTACCTACGAGCAGTACTTC. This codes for CATSRTGPTYEQYF.

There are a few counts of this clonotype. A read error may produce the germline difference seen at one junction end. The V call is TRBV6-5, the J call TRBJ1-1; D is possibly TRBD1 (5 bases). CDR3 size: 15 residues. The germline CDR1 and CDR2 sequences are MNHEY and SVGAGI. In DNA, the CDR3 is TGTGCCTGCAGTTCCCCAGGGCGTAGGGACACTGAAGCTTTCTTT. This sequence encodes CACSSPGRRDTEAFF.

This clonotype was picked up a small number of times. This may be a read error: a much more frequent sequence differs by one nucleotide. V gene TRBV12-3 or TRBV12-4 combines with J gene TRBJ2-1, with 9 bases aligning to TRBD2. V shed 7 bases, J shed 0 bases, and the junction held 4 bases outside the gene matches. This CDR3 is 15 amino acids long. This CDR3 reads CASNLSGGSYNEQFF. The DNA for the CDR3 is TGTGCCAGCAACCTTAGCGGGGGCTCCTACAATGAGCAGTTCTTC.

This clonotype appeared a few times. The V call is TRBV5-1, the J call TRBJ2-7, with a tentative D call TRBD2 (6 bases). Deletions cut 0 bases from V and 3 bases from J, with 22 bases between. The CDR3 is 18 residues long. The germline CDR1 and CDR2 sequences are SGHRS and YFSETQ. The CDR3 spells CASSLALGPRRERYEQYF. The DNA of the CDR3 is TGCGCCAGCAGCTTGGCCTTGGGGCCTCGTCGGGAGCGCTACGAGCAGTACTTC. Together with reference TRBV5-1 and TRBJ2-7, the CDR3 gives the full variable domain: KAGVTQTPRYLIKTRGQQVTLSCSPISGHRSVSWYQQTPGQGLQFLFEYFSETQRNKGNFPGRFSGRQFSNSRSEMNVSTLELGDSALYLCASSLALGPRRERYEQYFGPGTRLTVT.

CDR3 region: CASSPSDYTGELFF. The CDR3 nucleotides read TGCGCCAGCAGCCCCTCGGACTACACCGGGGAGCTGTTTTTT. V usage is TRBV4-1 and J usage is TRBJ2-2; the D gene is possibly TRBD2 (5 bases). The CDR3 has 14 residues. CDR1 is MGHRA and CDR2 is YSYEKL in the germline V gene. V was clipped by 4 bases and J by 3 bases, with 9 bases between them.